Presented here are 15 T cell receptor beta chains from one specimen sequenced in a study of response to subunit inactivated influenza vaccine. TCRdb re-called the RT-PCR reads through MiXCR, storing one row per CDR3 protein. The data hold about 190,000 distinct CDR3 sequences, with around 14% observed a single time. This sample comprised CD8+ T cells sorted from PBMCs, obtained roughly 5 days after vaccination. Receptors originate from a man aged 50-59 years who received an inactivated influenza vaccine.

Note on this clonotype: Possible read error: a much larger clone is one base away. The rearrangement links TRBV5-1 to TRBJ2-1, with TRBD1 matching over 8 bases. CDR1 SGHRS and CDR2 YFSETQ come from the germline V gene. The CDR3 is 14 residues long. The CDR3 DNA sequence: TGCGCCAGCAGCTTACCAGGGGGCTACAATGAGCAGTTGTTC. This sequence encodes CASSLPGGYNEQLF.

This clonotype was observed a handful of times. This chain connects TRBV27 to TRBJ2-1, with 9 bases that match TRBD1. Germline loops: CDR1 MNHEY, CDR2 SMNVEV (reference sequence). V trimming: 3 bases; J trimming: 8 bases; junction bases outside the gene matches: 2. The CDR3 loop spans 13 amino acids. CDR3 residues: CASSLGQGYEQFF. The CDR3 region has the DNA TGTGCCAGCAGTTTGGGACAGGGTTATGAGCAGTTCTTC.

The CDR3 DNA is TGTGCCAGCAGTTTAAGGGGGACGGACTACAATGAGCAGTTCTTC. Translation: CASSLRGTDYNEQFF. This chain links TRBV12-3 or TRBV12-4 with TRBJ2-1; tentatively, D is TRBD1 (6 bases). The length of the CDR3 is 15 residues. V was clipped by 2 bases and J by 3 bases, with 11 bases between them.

This chain joins TRBV20-1 and TRBJ1-5; maybe TRBD1 (6 bases). This CDR3 region has 14 residues. V was trimmed by 6 bases and J by 0 bases, leaving 12 bases between them. Germline CDR1 DFQATT, CDR2 SNEGSKA (reference sequence). The CDR3 sequence is CSAAGVYSNQPQHF. The CDR3 DNA reads as TGCAGTGCAGCAGGGGTATATAGCAATCAGCCCCAGCATTTT.

V and J are TRBV11-2 and TRBJ2-7; D is ambiguous. CDR1 and CDR2 from the germline V gene are SGHAT and FQNNGV. With 0 bases removed from V and 2 bases from J, the gap between germline ends came to 11 bases. This CDR3 is built from 15 residues. Written as DNA, the CDR3 is TGTGCCAGCAGCTTAGATCCGGGTCTTACCTACGAGCAGTACTTC. It is translated as CASSLDPGLTYEQYF.

This clonotype was detected a few times. V gene TRBV20-1 combines with J gene TRBJ2-7; 8 positions match TRBD1. This CDR3 spans 12 amino acids. Trimming removed 6 bases from V and 4 bases from J; junction bases left unmatched: 5. The germline V gene has CDR1 DFQATT and CDR2 SNEGSKA (reference sequence). This CDR3 reads CSAAGQGYEQYF. The CDR3 DNA is TGCAGTGCCGCCGGACAGGGTTACGAGCAGTACTTC.

The sample holds a few counts of this clonotype. Here the CDR3 DNA reads TGCAGTGCTAGAGTATCGGGGCCCCGGGAGACCCAGTACTTC. This gives the protein CSARVSGPRETQYF. This chain uses TRBV20-1 with TRBJ2-5; D may correspond to TRBD1 or TRBD2 (5 bases each). CDR1 and CDR2 (germline): DFQATT, SNEGSKA (reference sequence). The CDR3 spans 14 residues. Trimming pared 1 base from V and 5 bases from J, leaving 14 bases between.

The chain is built from TRBV11-2 and TRBJ1-5, with D hard to call. The CDR3 has 16 residues. V shed 1 base and J shed 6 bases, with 16 bases lying between them. The germline V gene has CDR1 SGHAT and CDR2 FQNNGV. CDR3 amino acids: CASSLVGGYMGQPQHF. CDR3 DNA: TGTGCCAGCAGCTTAGTAGGAGGTTACATGGGTCAGCCCCAGCATTTT.

This clonotype was counted a few times. The genes are TRBV24-1 and TRBJ2-1; 11 bases line up with TRBD2. There are 17 residues in the CDR3. In germline, CDR1 is KGHDR, CDR2 SFDVKD. Trimming took 3 bases from V and 6 from J; bases not matched to a gene: 9. DNA of the CDR3: TGTGCCACCAGTGATCTCGAGACTAGCGGGGACCCCAATGAGCAGTTCTTC. As protein: CATSDLETSGDPNEQFF.

This clonotype was seen a handful of times. The rearrangement links TRBV4-1 to TRBJ2-7; TRBD2 agrees at 13 bases. Germline CDR1 MGHRA, CDR2 YSYEKL. V was pared by 3 bases and J by 3 bases, with 2 bases of the junction left unmatched. There are 15 residues in the CDR3. The CDR3 is CASSHGLAGDYEQYF. Written as DNA, the CDR3 is TGCGCCAGCAGCCACGGACTAGCGGGGGACTACGAGCAGTACTTC.

The table lists this clonotype with a few counts. V and J are TRBV4-1 and TRBJ2-5; 7 bases fit TRBD1. CDR1 and CDR2 (germline): MGHRA, YSYEKL. CDR3 length: 15 residues. V gave up 4 bases and J gave up 5 bases; unmatched junction bases: 10. This chain's CDR3 is CASSLGQVTGETQYF. The CDR3, as DNA: TGCGCCAGCAGCCTCGGACAGGTTACGGGGGAGACCCAGTACTTC.

This clonotype has a count of ten or more. The CDR3 spells CASSPPAVAKNIQYF. In DNA, the CDR3 is TGTGCCAGCAGCCCTCCGGCTGTAGCCAAAAACATTCAGTACTTC. V gene TRBV7-9 combines with J gene TRBJ2-4; D remains unclear. This CDR3 is built from 15 residues. V was trimmed by 5 bases and J by 0 bases, leaving 11 bases between them. The germline V gene encodes CDR1 SEHNR and CDR2 FQNEAQ (reference sequence).

This clonotype was counted at least ten times. V is TRBV28 and J is TRBJ2-7; TRBD1 agrees at 7 bases. The germline CDR1 and CDR2 sequences are MDHEN and SYDVKM. With 8 bases clipped from V and 3 bases from J, the junction kept 13 bases outside the gene matches. This CDR3 is 15 amino acids long. The CDR3 DNA sequence: TGTGCCAGCTGTACGCCTCGGGACAGCGTCTACGAGCAGTACTTC. Its translation is CASCTPRDSVYEQYF.

This rearrangement joins TRBV7-6 to TRBJ2-7; TRBD2 matches at 9 bases. This CDR3 has 17 residues. The V and J ends lost 7 bases and 4 bases, in that order; junction bases with no gene match: 17. Looked up from germline, CDR1 is SGHVS and CDR2 is FNYEAQ. This CDR3 reads CASTPALALAGLYEQYF. The CDR3 DNA is TGTGCCAGCACCCCGGCGTTAGCCCTAGCGGGATTGTACGAGCAGTACTTC.

This clonotype occurred many times. The chain couples TRBV11-2 to TRBJ2-1; 10 bases fit TRBD2. In germline, CDR1 is SGHAT, CDR2 FQNNGV. The CDR3 totals 16 residues. V lost 5 bases to trimming and J lost 4 bases; unmatched junction nucleotides: 8. The CDR3 nucleotides are TGTGCCAGCAGCCCCTCACCTAGCGGGGGATACAATGAGCAGTTCTTC. It encodes CASSPSPSGGYNEQFF.